This TCR beta chain appears in the sequencing data of a study of post-analysis software for immune sequencing data. Findings of the study overall: By F measure, samples from a shared preparation batch strongly co-clustered. Comparison of patients with controls showed 4 to 6 TRBV segments more frequent in patients, TRBV5-6, TRBV5-1 and TRBV20-1 among them. When compared against controls, multiple sclerosis patients showed significantly lower normalized Chao1 diversity.

Per germline, CDR1 SQVTM and CDR2 ANQGSEA. The V end was cut by 2 bases, the J end by 0 bases, with 2 bases between. CDR3 size: 12 residues. Unique molecular identifiers tagged the TCR beta cDNA libraries. T cells numbering roughly 0.9 to 11 million gave rise to around 460,000 cDNA molecules. TCRdb re-called the PCR reads through MiXCR, storing one row per CDR3 protein. There are 350,000 to 500,000 distinct CDR3 sequences in the sample; more than 30% occur only once, and 6% to 9% lies in the top ten. This clonotype has a handful of counts. Its specificity is unknown. Source material: blood. The TCR was taken from a girl aged 2 to 9 with multiple sclerosis. V is TRBV29-1 and J is TRBJ2-1; no clear D. The CDR3 DNA reads as TGCAGCGTTGAATACTCCTACAATGAGCAGTTCTTC. Protein: CSVEYSYNEQFF.